Sequencing of this T cell receptor beta chain was carried out in a study of cytomegalovirus exposure and HLA in healthy donors. Trimming took 0 bases from V and 4 from J, leaving 13 bases between them. Germline CDR1 and CDR2: SGHNT and YYREEE (reference sequence). The CDR3 extends over 15 amino acids. Samples came from healthy bone marrow donors. Amplification used 60 Vbeta primers and 13 Jbeta primers. Using immunoSEQ multiplex PCR, the repertoire was profiled, and TCRdb retains in-frame clones only, with some absent. The table lists 190,000 or so clones, less than 85% of them singletons, with 0.65% in the top ten. Worth noting for this clone: Its antigen is not known.

General study findings and limits: Some TCR beta chains (over 150 of them) were listed as cytomegalovirus-associated. For TCR beta chains, V- and J-gene trimming was later linked to a missense DCLRE1C variant. Further analysis, carried out later, found HLA-associated TCR beta chains more clonally expanded than equally common other chains.

This sequence originates from a boy under 18 in good health and CMV-seronegative. The chain recombines TRBV5-4 with TRBJ1-2; D is possibly TRBD1 (5 bases). Sequencing used PBMCs. The CDR3 nucleotides are TGTGCCAGCAGCTTGGCGGCAGGGTACGGCTATGGCTACACCTTC. Translating it yields CASSLAAGYGYGYTF. Full variable domain (outside the CDR3, taken from reference TRBV5-4 and TRBJ1-2): ETGVTQSPTHLIKTRGQQVTLRCSSQSGHNTVSWYQQALGQGPQFIFQYYREEENGRGNFPPRFSGLQFPNYSSELNVNALELDDSALYLCASSLAAGYGYGYTFGSGTRLTVV.